Following are 18 T cell receptor beta chains from one sample sequenced in a study of T cell responses to AZD1222 COVID-19 vaccine. Only in-frame clones appear in the TCRdb table, and some are missing; sequencing was by immunoSEQ multiplex PCR. The top ten hold roughly 10% of the sample, which has tens of thousands of clones, 87% seen once. The sequencing here drew on peripheral blood, taken 28 days after the second AZD1222 dose. These receptors came from an adult who received the AZD1222 COVID-19 vaccine.

A single count supports this clone. J is TRBJ1-4 and V is TRBV5-1; tentatively, D is TRBD1 (6 bases). V shed 3 bases and J shed 0 bases, with 9 bases lying between them. Germline CDR1 and CDR2: SGHRS and YFSETQ. The CDR3 covers 15 residues. The CDR3, as DNA: TGCGCCAGCAGCTCCAGGGGTTCAACTAATGAAAAACTGTTTTTT. This gives the protein CASSSRGSTNEKLFF. Looking up the rest from reference TRBV5-1 and TRBJ1-4 gives the full variable domain: KAGVTQTPRYLIKTRGQQVTLSCSPISGHRSVSWYQQTPGQGLQFLFEYFSETQRNKGNFPGRFSGRQFSNSRSEMNVSTLELGDSALYLCASSSRGSTNEKLFFGSGTQLSVL.

The V and J genes are TRBV27 and TRBJ1-1, with TRBD1 as a possible D gene (6 bases). Deletions cut 7 bases from V and 9 bases from J, with 21 bases between. In germline, CDR1 is MNHEY, CDR2 SMNVEV (reference sequence). This CDR3 has 14 residues. CDR3 bases: TGTGCCAGCAATAATATAGGGGGGGCCTCCCAAGCTTTCTTT. It yields the protein CASNNIGGASQAFF.

The chain combines TRBV19 with TRBJ2-2; D remains ambiguous. Deletions cut 3 bases from V and 1 base from J, with 12 bases between. Germline V lookup: CDR1 LNHDA, CDR2 SQIVND (reference sequence). The CDR3 has 16 residues. For the CDR3, the DNA is TGTGCCAGTAGTATCGGAAACTACTTGAACACCGGGGAGCTGTTTTTT. Protein: CASSIGNYLNTGELFF.

This clone was seen a single time. The chain links TRBV9 to TRBJ2-3; no clear D. The germline V gene has CDR1 SGDLS and CDR2 YYNGEE. Trimming stripped 0 bases from V and 1 base from J, with 3 bases between. The CDR3 is 13 residues long. This CDR3 reads CASSVGGTDTQYF. DNA of the CDR3: TGTGCCAGCAGCGTAGGCGGCACAGATACGCAGTATTTT.

The rearrangement joins TRBV25-1 to TRBJ1-1; D unresolved. The germline gives CDR1 MGHDK, CDR2 SYGVNS. V lost 3 bases and J lost 6, with 20 bases in between. There are 16 residues in the CDR3. CDR3 DNA: TGTGCCAGCAGTGATTCTGTTCGGAGAGGACTTGCTGAAGCTTTCTTT. Translated, it gives CASSDSVRRGLAEAFF.

The rearrangement joins TRBV11-2 to TRBJ2-1; possible D gene TRBD1, 6 bases. This CDR3 is 16 amino acids long. V lost 2 bases to trimming and J lost 7 bases, with 18 bases between them. Germline CDR1 and CDR2: SGHAT and FQNNGV. The CDR3 loop reads CASSLIVSDRLNEQFF. CDR3 sequence (DNA): TGTGCCAGCAGCTTAATTGTGAGCGACAGGTTAAATGAGCAGTTCTTC.

The rearrangement joins TRBV2 to TRBJ1-1, with D hard to call. Germline V gives CDR1 SNHLY, CDR2 FYNNEI. This CDR3 comprises 15 residues. Trimming pared 5 bases from V and 0 bases from J, leaving 13 bases between. CDR3 in amino acids: CASSRTVGLNTEAFF. The DNA of the CDR3 is TGTGCCAGCAGTCGCACAGTGGGATTGAACACTGAAGCTTTCTTT.

The chain has TRBV28 and TRBJ2-7; possible D gene TRBD2, 6 bases. The CDR3 sequence is 14 residues long. Trimming left V 2 bases short and J 4 bases short, with 12 bases between. Per germline, CDR1 MDHEN and CDR2 SYDVKM. CDR3 coding DNA: TGTGCCAGCAGTTTAGGGGGGAGACCTTACGAGCAGTACTTC. Protein sequence: CASSLGGRPYEQYF. Full variable domain (missing parts from reference TRBV28 and TRBJ2-7): DVKVTQSSRYLVKRTGEKVFLECVQDMDHENMFWYRQDPGLGLRLIYFSYDVKMKEKGDIPEGYSVSREKKERFSLILESASTNQTSMYLCASSLGGRPYEQYFGPGTRLTVT.

The chain joins TRBV2 to TRBJ2-1, with 8 bases aligning to TRBD1. Losses at the gene ends were 5 bases for V and 10 bases for J; bases not matched to a gene: 7. CDR1 SNHLY and CDR2 FYNNEI come from the germline V gene. The CDR3 is made up of 13 amino acids. Here the CDR3 reads CASSFGQGLEQFF. As DNA, the CDR3 is TGTGCCAGCAGTTTCGGACAGGGTTTGGAGCAGTTCTTC.

This clone was seen once. The chain employs TRBV5-1 and TRBJ2-7, with TRBD1 matching 7 bases. Germline values: CDR1 SGHRS, CDR2 YFSETQ. J lost 4 bases, V lost 3 bases, and 7 bases had no gene match. The CDR3 runs to 14 residues. The CDR3 loop is CASSSGTVEYEQYF. The CDR3 DNA is TGCGCCAGCAGCTCCGGGACAGTCGAATACGAGCAGTACTTC.

The chain employs TRBV28 and TRBJ1-1; D uncertain. The CDR3 is made up of 14 amino acids. Trimming cost V 6 bases and J 7 bases, with 18 bases left between them. CDR1 MDHEN and CDR2 SYDVKM come from the germline V gene. The CDR3 protein is CASSQTSPVNEAFF. For the CDR3, the DNA is TGTGCCAGCAGCCAAACCTCCCCTGTCAATGAAGCTTTCTTT.

The chain carries TRBV5-6 and TRBJ1-3, with D possibly TRBD1 on 6 matching bases. The CDR3 totals 15 residues. CDR1 SGHDT and CDR2 YYEEEE come from the germline V gene. Trimming stripped 6 bases from V and 4 bases from J, with 17 bases between. CDR3 region: CASTPRGRGGNTIYF. CDR3 in DNA: TGTGCCAGCACCCCACGCGGCAGGGGAGGAAACACCATATATTTT.

The chain couples TRBV3-1 (or the pseudogene TRBV3-2) to TRBJ1-6, with a weak D call TRBD1 (6 bases). This CDR3 region has 15 residues. In germline, CDR1 is LGHDT, CDR2 YNNKEL (reference sequence). With 4 bases removed from V and 9 bases from J, the gap between germline ends came to 16 bases. CDR3 amino acids: CASSRGGGGGSPLHF. CDR3 coding DNA: TGTGCCAGCAGCCGTGGAGGAGGGGGGGGTTCACCCCTCCACTTT.

The V gene is TRBV5-1, the J gene TRBJ1-4; tentatively, D is TRBD1 (6 bases). Trimming cost V 0 bases and J 5 bases, with 14 bases left between them. There are 16 residues in the CDR3. The germline CDR1 and CDR2 sequences are SGHRS and YFSETQ. DNA for the CDR3: TGCGCCAGCAGCTTGGGCAGGGGAGGGGGAAATGAAAAACTGTTTTTT. It translates to CASSLGRGGGNEKLFF.

This chain uses TRBV5-6 with TRBJ2-3; 9 bases are a match to TRBD1. The length of the CDR3 is 15 residues. V shed 4 bases and J 2 bases; nucleotides not matched to a gene: 5. The germline V gene encodes CDR1 SGHDT and CDR2 YYEEEE. The chain's CDR3 is CASSPWDRATDTQYF. The CDR3 DNA is TGTGCCAGCAGCCCCTGGGACAGGGCCACAGATACGCAGTATTTT. Together with reference TRBV5-6 and TRBJ2-3, the CDR3 gives the full variable domain: DAGVTQSPTHLIKTRGQQVTLRCSPKSGHDTVSWYQQALGQGPQFIFQYYEEEERQRGNFPDRFSGHQFPNYSSELNVNALLLGDSALYLCASSPWDRATDTQYFGPGTRLTVL.

The chain uses TRBV19 and TRBJ1-2, with D possibly TRBD1 on 6 matching bases. There are 14 residues in the CDR3. Trimming took off 0 bases at V and 8 bases at J, with 13 bases between the two ends. CDR1 and CDR2 from the germline V gene are LNHDA and SQIVND (reference sequence). As DNA, the CDR3 is TGTGCCAGTAGTATAGAATTAGGGGGTCGCGGCTACACCTTC. It encodes CASSIELGGRGYTF.

The V and J genes are TRBV7-9 and TRBJ2-5, with D hard to call. The CDR3 has 12 residues. The germline V gene encodes CDR1 SEHNR and CDR2 FQNEAQ (reference sequence). Trimming cost V 7 bases and J 0 bases, with 6 bases left between them. DNA for the CDR3: TGTGCCAGCACCGAAAACCAAGAGACCCAGTACTTC. Protein: CASTENQETQYF.

This clone appeared a single time. This chain links TRBV6-5 with TRBJ2-7; a possible D gene is TRBD2 (5 bases). The germline V and J ends were trimmed by 0 bases and 2 bases, with 14 bases remaining between them. Germline CDR1 is MNHEY and CDR2 is SVGAGI. This CDR3 is 16 amino acids long. The CDR3 DNA sequence: TGTGCCAGCAGTTACTCGAAGGCGGGCAAGACCTACGAGCAGTACTTC. Encoded protein: CASSYSKAGKTYEQYF.